This entry is about one T cell receptor (beta chain). Its antigen is unidentified. The sample originates from a study of siplizumab effects on memory and regulatory T cells. In germline, CDR1 is MNHNY, CDR2 SVGAGI (reference sequence). This CDR3 spans 14 amino acids. V was shortened by 10 bases and J by 6 bases, with 19 bases between the two germline ends. Assay: immunoSEQ multiplex PCR; the TCRdb copy retains only in-frame clones and omits some. Of roughly 120,000 clones listed, roughly 94% are singletons. General study points: Controls showed an average of approximately 27% Treg-derived mappable alloreactive CD4+ clones, while siplizumab showed roughly 74%. Naive T cells looked more diverse than memory cells, and they looked like major contributors to the alloresponse.

The rearrangement uses TRBV6-6 and TRBJ1-5, with D tentatively TRBD1 (6 bases). Sequencing input: non-Treg CD4+ T cells sorted from blood. The origin of this receptor is a human donor in good health. CDR3 region: CATRSSGAGQPQHF. The DNA for the CDR3 is TGTGCCACCCGGTCCTCGGGGGCGGGTCAGCCCCAGCATTTT.